Listed below are T cell receptor beta chains from one sample, sequenced in a study of cytomegalovirus exposure and HLA in healthy donors. Assay used: immunoSEQ multiplex PCR; TCRdb lists only in-frame clones, some missing. The sample includes around 200,000 clones, around 79% of them seen just once. Sample: PBMCs. The receptors derive from a woman aged 18-29 years in good health and CMV-seronegative. The conserved cysteine and the conserved F or W are not part of the CDR3 here. Each record gives: V gene, J gene, CDR3 protein.

v_gene: TRBV5-6
j_gene: TRBJ2-2
CDR3aa: ASSSSAVAGVGELF

v_gene: TRBV5-1
j_gene: TRBJ2-7
CDR3aa: ASSPGADSYEQY

v_gene: TRBV5-1
j_gene: TRBJ2-1
CDR3aa: ASSEDSSYNEQF

v_gene: TRBV7-3
j_gene: TRBJ2-1
CDR3aa: ASSPQGRPNEQF

v_gene: TRBV25-1
j_gene: TRBJ1-5
CDR3aa: ASRDRDNQPQH

v_gene: TRBV4-3
j_gene: TRBJ1-2
CDR3aa: ASSQDPGSNYGYT

v_gene: TRBV23-1
j_gene: TRBJ1-6
CDR3aa: ASSPDREGYNSPLH

v_gene: TRBV5-1
j_gene: TRBJ2-1
CDR3aa: ASSFGAGSSYNEQF

v_gene: TRBV28
j_gene: TRBJ2-7
CDR3aa: ASRPPSRQGDSYEQY

v_gene: TRBV4-1
j_gene: TRBJ1-5
CDR3aa: ASSQGGLSNQPQH

v_gene: TRBV27
j_gene: TRBJ2-1
CDR3aa: ASSFYSYNEQF

v_gene: TRBV28
j_gene: TRBJ2-7
CDR3aa: ASSSQWTAYL

v_gene: TRBV6-1
j_gene: TRBJ2-7
CDR3aa: ASRTGTATYEQY

v_gene: TRBV6-5
j_gene: TRBJ1-2
CDR3aa: ATIGQGEWRDGYT

v_gene: TRBV11-1
j_gene: TRBJ2-7
CDR3aa: ASSLGRFYEQY

v_gene: TRBV7-9
j_gene: TRBJ1-1
CDR3aa: ASSSTSGAEAF

v_gene: TRBV7-2
j_gene: TRBJ1-2
CDR3aa: ASSPRQGRVHGYT

v_gene: TRBV9
j_gene: TRBJ2-7
CDR3aa: ASSAGPLGLAGGFY

v_gene: TRBV29-1
j_gene: TRBJ2-1
CDR3aa: SVKQGEPYNEQF

v_gene: TRBV28
j_gene: TRBJ1-6
CDR3aa: ASSTGNSPLH

v_gene: TRBV9
j_gene: TRBJ2-2
CDR3aa: ASSVPDRGGNTGELF

v_gene: TRBV21-1
j_gene: TRBJ1-1
CDR3aa: ASFIALLNTEAF

v_gene: TRBV6-5
j_gene: TRBJ2-4
CDR3aa: ASSYTQGLAKNIQY

v_gene: TRBV2
j_gene: TRBJ1-2
CDR3aa: ASSSPSGGGGYT

v_gene: TRBV6-1
j_gene: TRBJ1-5
CDR3aa: ASSEVGPQPQH

v_gene: TRBV18
j_gene: TRBJ2-3
CDR3aa: ASSRTGGRDTQY

v_gene: TRBV7-2
j_gene: TRBJ2-7
CDR3aa: ASSLKGTSGAEQY

v_gene: TRBV7-3
j_gene: TRBJ1-1
CDR3aa: ASSGGAGRATEAF

v_gene: TRBV4-2
j_gene: TRBJ1-2
CDR3aa: ASSPDSYGYT

v_gene: TRBV28
j_gene: TRBJ1-2
CDR3aa: ASSPGQGSRGYT

v_gene: TRBV2
j_gene: TRBJ2-1
CDR3aa: ASPSGRELNEQF

v_gene: TRBV19
j_gene: TRBJ1-2
CDR3aa: ASSNQGVHGYT

v_gene: TRBV6-5
j_gene: TRBJ1-5
CDR3aa: ASSYSRGNQPQH

v_gene: TRBV28
j_gene: TRBJ1-6
CDR3aa: ASRSGNSPLH

v_gene: TRBV4-1
j_gene: TRBJ1-1
CDR3aa: ASSHVGQGKTEAF

v_gene: TRBV7-2
j_gene: TRBJ1-1
CDR3aa: ASSREVEAAF

v_gene: TRBV9
j_gene: TRBJ2-5
CDR3aa: ASSVAQGWEIGETQY

v_gene: TRBV11-2
j_gene: TRBJ1-3
CDR3aa: ASSLESYSGNTIY

v_gene: TRBV28
j_gene: TRBJ2-3
CDR3aa: ASQFIVRDSSADTQY

v_gene: TRBV5-1
j_gene: TRBJ1-3
CDR3aa: ASSLGQDSGNTIY

v_gene: TRBV28
j_gene: TRBJ2-2
CDR3aa: ATTGNTGELF

v_gene: TRBV7-2
j_gene: TRBJ2-2
CDR3aa: ASSSGTGREGELF

v_gene: TRBV5-1
j_gene: TRBJ2-7
CDR3aa: ASGQGGSYEQY

v_gene: TRBV28
j_gene: TRBJ2-7
CDR3aa: ASSLGAEQY

v_gene: TRBV5-6
j_gene: TRBJ1-1
CDR3aa: ASSLARDSLRAF

v_gene: TRBV15
j_gene: TRBJ2-1
CDR3aa: ATSRDGGLAAYNEQF

v_gene: TRBV11-3
j_gene: TRBJ2-1
CDR3aa: ASSLDTGVGEQF

v_gene: TRBV5-1
j_gene: TRBJ1-1
CDR3aa: ASSLYLGGRMGTEAF

v_gene: TRBV7-9
j_gene: TRBJ1-4
CDR3aa: ASGYTTGIGEKLF

v_gene: TRBV5-1
j_gene: TRBJ1-1
CDR3aa: ASSGGLDGAEAF

v_gene: TRBV14
j_gene: TRBJ2-7
CDR3aa: ASSRDRAQEQY

v_gene: TRBV6-4
j_gene: TRBJ2-3
CDR3aa: ASSDSRGATDTQY

v_gene: TRBV6-1
j_gene: TRBJ1-1
CDR3aa: ASRAEMNTEAF

v_gene: TRBV30
j_gene: TRBJ2-3
CDR3aa: AWSVRLAFTDTQY

v_gene: TRBV28
j_gene: TRBJ2-7
CDR3aa: ASTSGGSYEQY

v_gene: TRBV10-3
j_gene: TRBJ1-1
CDR3aa: AISPPTGVVSEAF

v_gene: TRBV6-1
j_gene: TRBJ1-6
CDR3aa: ASLKSRLDNSPLH

v_gene: TRBV5-1
j_gene: TRBJ1-2
CDR3aa: ASSLGQSNYGYT

v_gene: TRBV11-3
j_gene: TRBJ2-5
CDR3aa: ASSSWDSETQY